This record looks at one TCR beta chain sequence and its context. Its antigen is not identified. Researchers reported that TCR beta cDNA libraries carried unique molecular identifiers. TCRdb re-called the PCR reads through MiXCR, storing one row per CDR3 protein. The repertoire holds fewer than 850,000 distinct CDR3 sequences, roughly 29% seen once, with about 0.5% in the top ten. This sample stems from a study of post-analysis software for immune sequencing data. The study's findings and limits: Controls significantly exceeded multiple sclerosis patients in normalized Chao1 diversity. Samples made in the same batch grouped tightly together by F measure.

The material sequenced was blood. The TCR comes from a girl between 5 and 17 years old with multiple sclerosis.

This CDR3 is CASSLLRSTEAFF. CDR3 DNA sequence: TGTGCCAGCAGCTTATTACGGAGCACTGAAGCTTTCTTT. V gene TRBV7-2 combines with J gene TRBJ1-1; D not resolved. V was clipped by 2 bases and J by 4 bases, with 8 bases between them. This CDR3 comprises 13 residues. From germline, CDR1 is SGHTA and CDR2 FQGNSA.